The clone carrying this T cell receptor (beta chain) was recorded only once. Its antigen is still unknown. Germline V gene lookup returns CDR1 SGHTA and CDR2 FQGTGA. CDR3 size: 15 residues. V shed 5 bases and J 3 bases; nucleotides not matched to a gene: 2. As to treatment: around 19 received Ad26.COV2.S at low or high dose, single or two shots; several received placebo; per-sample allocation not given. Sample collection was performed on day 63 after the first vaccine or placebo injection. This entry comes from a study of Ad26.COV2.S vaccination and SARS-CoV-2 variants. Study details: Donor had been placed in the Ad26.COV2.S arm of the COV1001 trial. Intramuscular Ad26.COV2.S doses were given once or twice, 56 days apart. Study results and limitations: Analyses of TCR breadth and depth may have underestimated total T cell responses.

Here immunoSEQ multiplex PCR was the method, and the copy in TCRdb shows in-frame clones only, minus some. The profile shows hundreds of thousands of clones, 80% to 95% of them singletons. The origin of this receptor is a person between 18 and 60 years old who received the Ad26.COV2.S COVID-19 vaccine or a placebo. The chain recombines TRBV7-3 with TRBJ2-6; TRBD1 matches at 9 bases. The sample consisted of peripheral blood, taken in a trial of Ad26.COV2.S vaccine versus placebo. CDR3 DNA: TGTGCCAGCAGCCCGGGACAGGGTGGGGCCAACGTCCTGACTTTC. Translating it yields CASSPGQGGANVLTF. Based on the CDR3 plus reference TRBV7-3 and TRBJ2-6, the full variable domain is GAGVSQTPSNKVTEKGKYVELRCDPISGHTALYWYRQSLGQGPEFLIYFQGTGAADDSGLPNDRFFAVRPEGSVSTLKIQRTERGDSAVYLCASSPGQGGANVLTFGAGSRLTVL.